This T cell receptor beta chain emerged from a study of cytomegalovirus exposure and HLA in healthy donors. Findings and limits, study-wide: Analysis performed later found about 18,000 TCR beta sequences associated with HLA alleles at 0.05 false discovery rate.

A note on this clone: Its antigen is undetermined.

The V gene end was trimmed by 6 bases and the J gene end by 4 bases; junction bases not matched to a gene: 5. Germline CDR1 WSHSY, CDR2 SAAADI. This CDR3 contains 14 residues. PCR was performed using 60 Vbeta and 13 Jbeta primers. Per the original methods: Unique TCR beta chains totaled some 88 million in a later count, with about 11 million of them shared. Produced via immunoSEQ multiplex PCR; TCRdb's table is partial and in-frame only. For V, J and clone size, that table is used; D and trimming come from the DNA. Of roughly 190,000 clones in the sample, around 79% are singletons; the top ten hold more than 1.5%.

The sequencing input was PBMCs. The rearrangement uses TRBV10-2 and TRBJ2-7; TRBD2 matches at 11 bases. The receptor was derived from a woman aged 45-60 years in good health and CMV-seronegative. CDR3 region: CASRSGTSGYEQYF. The CDR3, as DNA: TGCGCCAGCAGATCCGGGACTAGCGGTTACGAGCAGTACTTC.